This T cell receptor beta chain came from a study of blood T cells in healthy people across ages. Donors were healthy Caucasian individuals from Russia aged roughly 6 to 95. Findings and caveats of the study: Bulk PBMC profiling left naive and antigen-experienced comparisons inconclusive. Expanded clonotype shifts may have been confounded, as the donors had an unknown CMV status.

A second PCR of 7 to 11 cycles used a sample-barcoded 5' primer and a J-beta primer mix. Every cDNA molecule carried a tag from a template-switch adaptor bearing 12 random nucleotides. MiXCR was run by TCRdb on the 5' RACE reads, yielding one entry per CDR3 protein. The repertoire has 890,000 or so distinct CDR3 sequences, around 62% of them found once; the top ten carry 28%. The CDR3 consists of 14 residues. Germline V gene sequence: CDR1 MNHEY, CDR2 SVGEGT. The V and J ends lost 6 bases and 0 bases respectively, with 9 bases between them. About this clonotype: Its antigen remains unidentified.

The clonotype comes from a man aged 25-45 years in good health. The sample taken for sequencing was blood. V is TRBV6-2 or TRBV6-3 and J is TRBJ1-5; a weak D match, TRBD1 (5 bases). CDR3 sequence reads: CASRNRYSNQPQHF. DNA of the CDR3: TGTGCCAGCAGAAACAGGTATAGCAATCAGCCCCAGCATTTT.